This entry is about one T cell receptor beta chain. The antigen remains unidentified. The sample originates from a study of blood T cells in healthy people across ages. Study-level points and caveats: Naive CD4+ cells and diversity were both higher in long-lived donors than in aged donors.

The authors ran a second PCR of 7 to 11 cycles using a sample-barcoded 5' primer and a J-beta primer mix. TCRdb called the 5' RACE reads again in MiXCR, with one record for every CDR3 protein. The sample lists around 1.5 million distinct CDR3 sequences, around 59% occurring once. Germline trimming cut 1 base from V and 10 bases from J; bases unmatched to any gene: 4. This CDR3 spans 12 amino acids. Germline CDR1 and CDR2: SQVTM and ANQGSEA. This sequence was found in a man aged 18 to 30 in good health. Material: blood. The rearrangement links TRBV29-1 to TRBJ1-1; 9 bases match TRBD1. This CDR3 is CSVEGDRVRAFF. In DNA, the CDR3 is TGCAGCGTTGAAGGGGACAGGGTGAGAGCTTTCTTT.